This T cell receptor beta chain was sequenced in a study of blood T cell repertoires in COVID-19. Study background: From T cells, B-cell-depleted T cells, or PBMCs came the material, which was cDNA or gDNA.

The method was immunoSEQ multiplex PCR; TCRdb's version includes in-frame clones alone and lacks a portion of them. Among 300,000 or so clones listed, approximately 88% were seen once. The length of the CDR3 is 17 residues. Trimming at V came to 4 bases and at J to 2 bases, leaving 7 bases not matched to a gene. Germline V lookup: CDR1 SGHTA, CDR2 FQGTGA. The clonotype originates from a woman in her thirties who had recovered from COVID-19. This chain connects TRBV7-3 to TRBJ2-2; 10 bases fit TRBD1. The specimen sequenced was peripheral blood. The CDR3 loop reads CASSSKTGGGNTGELFF. The DNA for the CDR3 is TGTGCCAGCAGCTCGAAGACAGGGGGCGGCAACACCGGGGAGCTGTTTTTT.